Here is one TCR beta chain with its context. Its antigen is undetermined. Pregnant or lactating patients were excluded, as were those with uncontrolled infection or other autoimmune disease. The germline gives CDR1 SQVTM, CDR2 ANQGSEA. The V and J ends lost 2 bases and 1 base respectively, with 12 bases between them. There are 15 residues in the CDR3. This sample stems from a study of T cells in Graves' hyperthyroidism and ophthalmopathy. Amplified regions were TCR beta CDR3 sequences from RNA transcripts. Primed by the HTBI set, a first-round RT-PCR was run on the TCR CDR3. MiXCR, run by TCRdb on the multiplex PCR reads, gives a single entry per CDR3 protein. The sample holds approximately 510,000 distinct CDR3 sequences, around 50% seen once. General study results and limits: Blood shared most expanded thyroid clonotypes above 0.001. Ophthalmopathy was distinguished from stable hyperthyroidism by 13 V-J signatures. The model predicted ophthalmopathy a median approximately six months before onset.

The receptor was derived from an adult woman with Graves' disease, either hyperthyroidism or ophthalmopathy (not recorded which). V and J are TRBV29-1 and TRBJ1-3, with D uncertain. Sequencing was carried out using peripheral blood or thyroid tissue (not recorded which). The DNA of the CDR3 is TGCAGCGTTGAATTACTAGCTAAATCTGGAAACACCATATATTTT. Residues: CSVELLAKSGNTIYF.